Described below is a single T cell receptor beta chain sequence and its context. This sample was taken from a study of cytomegalovirus exposure and HLA in healthy donors. Turning to the study itself: The same platform was used for the roughly 120 validation repertoires and the 500 to 700 first-cohort repertoires, a later analysis reported.

Method: immunoSEQ multiplex PCR; TCRdb's copy keeps in-frame clones and lacks some. The repertoire holds about 220,000 clones, with approximately 87% as singletons. The sequencing sample was made of PBMCs. The source of this sequence is a man aged 18 to 29 in good health and CMV-seronegative.

CDR3 coding DNA: TGTGCCAGCAGCTTAGTCCAGGGGGTTAGTCAGCCCCAGCATTTT. Residues: CASSLVQGVSQPQHF. The genes are TRBV7-2 and TRBJ1-5; 7 bases fit TRBD1. The CDR3 length is 15 residues. V lost 1 base and J lost 6; bases outside the gene matches: 6. Germline V lookup: CDR1 SGHTA, CDR2 FQGNSA.